This T cell receptor beta chain emerged from a study of blood T cell repertoires in COVID-19. Study-level information: Samples of COVID-19 (acute and convalescent) were obtained from the United States, Italy and Spain.

In the original workflow: Nucleated cell number was recorded as an estimate derived from reference gene primer amplification. Only in-frame clones appear in the TCRdb table, and some are missing; sequencing was by immunoSEQ multiplex PCR. The DNA was the basis for D and trimming; V, J and clone size are from that table. This sample has over 350,000 clones; around nine tenths occur once, and the top ten carry around 0.95%. This CDR3 contains 15 residues. From germline, CDR1 is LNHDA and CDR2 SQIVND (reference sequence). The V gene end was trimmed by 10 bases and the J gene end by 2 bases; junction bases not matched to a gene: 8. The study drew participants aged about 18 to 89 years from around 24 US areas. Participants were placed into cohorts based on the clinical history they reported.

This clonotype was obtained from a woman in her thirties with acute COVID-19. Sequenced input: PBMCs or T cells enriched from blood (not recorded which). The chain couples TRBV19 to TRBJ2-2; 9 bases are a match to TRBD1. The CDR3 nucleotides are TGTGCCACCACCCTGGGACAGGGTAACACCGGGGAGCTGTTTTTT. Its translation: CATTLGQGNTGELFF.